This TCR beta chain was recorded in a study of T-cell reconstitution after alpha-beta-depleted transplantation in children. Broader study findings: The study traced high day-60 TCRbeta diversity in some patients to surviving recipient T cells and thymic progenitors. Several hundred expanded graft clones reportedly supplied alpha-beta T cells about two months after transplant.

This clonotype was detected only a few times. Antigen: not known. Library preparation (for TCRbeta) was performed with unique molecular identifiers. TCRdb re-called the PCR reads through MiXCR, storing one row per CDR3 protein. The sample holds some 100,000 distinct CDR3 sequences, around 15% seen once. CDR3 size: 15 residues. Germline V CDR1 and CDR2: SGHRS, YFSETQ. Trimming left V 2 bases short and J 3 bases short, with 14 bases between. The receptor was isolated from a male patient under 10 years old who had a stem cell transplant for acute lymphoblastic leukemia, so the T cells may come from the graft donor. This chain joins TRBV5-1 and TRBJ1-1; D is undetermined. The sample was PBMCs, mostly from graft donor cells, taken 180 days after TCRalphabeta/CD19-depleted stem cell transplant. CDR3 DNA: TGCGCCAGCAGCTTAAACGGGGAAGGGCACACTGAAGCTTTCTTT. It encodes CASSLNGEGHTEAFF. Variable domain in full (rest from reference TRBV5-1 and TRBJ1-1): KAGVTQTPRYLIKTRGQQVTLSCSPISGHRSVSWYQQTPGQGLQFLFEYFSETQRNKGNFPGRFSGRQFSNSRSEMNVSTLELGDSALYLCASSLNGEGHTEAFFGQGTRLTVV.